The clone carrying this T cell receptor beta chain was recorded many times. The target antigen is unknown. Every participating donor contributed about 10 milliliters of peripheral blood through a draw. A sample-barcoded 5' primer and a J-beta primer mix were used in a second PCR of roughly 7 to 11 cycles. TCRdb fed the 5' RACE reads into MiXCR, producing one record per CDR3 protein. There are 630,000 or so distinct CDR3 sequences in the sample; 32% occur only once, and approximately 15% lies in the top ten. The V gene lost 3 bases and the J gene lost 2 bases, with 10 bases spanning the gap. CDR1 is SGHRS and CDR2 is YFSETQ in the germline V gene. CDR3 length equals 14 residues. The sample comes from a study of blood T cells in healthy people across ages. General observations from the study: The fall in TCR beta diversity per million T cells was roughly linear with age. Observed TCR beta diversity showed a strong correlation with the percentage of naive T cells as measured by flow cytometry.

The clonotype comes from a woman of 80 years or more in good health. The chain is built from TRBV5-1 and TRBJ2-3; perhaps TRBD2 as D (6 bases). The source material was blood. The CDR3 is CASSWDSHTDTQYF. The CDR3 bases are TGCGCCAGCAGCTGGGACTCACACACAGATACGCAGTATTTT. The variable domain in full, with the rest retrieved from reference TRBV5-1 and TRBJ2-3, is KAGVTQTPRYLIKTRGQQVTLSCSPISGHRSVSWYQQTPGQGLQFLFEYFSETQRNKGNFPGRFSGRQFSNSRSEMNVSTLELGDSALYLCASSWDSHTDTQYFGPGTRLTVL.